These T cell receptor beta chains were read from a single sample in a study of human T cells and chemical hapten exposure. TCRdb reprocessed the RACE reads with MiXCR, giving one entry per CDR3 protein. The sample consists of around 340,000 distinct CDR3 sequences, approximately 6.3% of them appearing once. The material sequenced was whole blood, taken in connection with sensitization to the hapten diphenylcyclopropenone (DPC). These TCRs come from a woman under 30 with alopecia areata. Some clones in this sample may be carry-over from other donors' samples. Each CDR3 is given with its conserved first and last residue. Each record gives: D gene, J gene, V gene, clone size, CDR3 protein, CDR3 DNA. D genes are given only for firm matches. Size tells how often a clone was seen (once, few, many) or the class of an expanded clone, and some rows leave it out.

>TRBD2|TRBJ2-3|TRBV5-5|many
CASSPPGLAGLDTQYF
TGTGCCAGCAGCCCCCCCGGACTAGCGGGGCTAGATACGCAGTATTTT
>-|TRBJ2-3|TRBV3-1|-
CASSLLGPAVVSDTQYF
TGTGCCAGCAGCCTACTGGGACCGGCTGTTGTGTCAGATACGCAGTATTTT
>-|TRBJ1-1|TRBV5-6|-
CASYGVGLYTEAFF
TGTGCCAGCTATGGGGTCGGACTTTACACTGAAGCTTTCTTT
>TRBD1|TRBJ1-2|TRBV5-1|few
CASSLGGIDGYTF
TGCGCCAGCAGTCTAGGGGGCATCGATGGCTACACCTTC
>-|TRBJ1-6|TRBV27|-
CARRRVVDSPLHF
TGTGCCAGACGGAGAGTTGTGGATTCACCCCTCCACTTT
>TRBD2|TRBJ2-3|TRBV6-2/TRBV6-3|few
CASIPSGGSHTQYF
TGTGCCAGCATTCCTAGCGGGGGGTCACATACGCAGTATTTT
>TRBD1|TRBJ2-7|TRBV18|few
CASSPPSGRGRGEQYF
TGTGCCAGCTCACCACCGTCGGGCAGGGGGCGAGGCGAGCAGTACTTC
>-|TRBJ1-5|TRBV6-5|few
CASSYSSIGRQPQHF
TGTGCCAGCAGTTACTCGAGTATTGGACGTCAGCCCCAGCATTTT
>-|TRBJ1-2|TRBV10-3|-
CAISAAPGTRGYTF
TGTGCCATCAGTGCCGCTCCGGGAACTCGGGGCTACACCTTC
>TRBD1|TRBJ1-1|TRBV20-1|many
CSARGQGYNTEAFF
TGCAGTGCTAGAGGACAGGGATACAACACTGAAGCTTTCTTT
>-|TRBJ1-1|TRBV12-3/TRBV12-4|many
CASSSSYGNTEAFF
TGTGCCAGCAGTTCCTCCTATGGGAACACTGAAGCTTTCTTT
>TRBD2|TRBJ2-3|TRBV9|-
CASSVGTTSGIDTQYF
TGTGCCAGCAGCGTAGGTACGACTAGCGGGATAGATACGCAGTATTTT
>-|TRBJ2-3|TRBV9|few
CASSDAGTDTQYF
TGTGCCAGCAGCGACGCCGGCACAGATACGCAGTATTTT
>TRBD1|TRBJ1-5|TRBV28|many
CASSQGAQPQHF
TGTGCCAGCAGCCAGGGGGCACAGCCCCAGCATTTT
>-|TRBJ2-5|TRBV20-1|many
CSATRGDSRGTQYF
TGCAGTGCTACCAGGGGGGACTCGAGGGGGACCCAGTACTTC
>-|TRBJ1-1|TRBV29-1|-
CSVEGRSPEAFF
TGCAGCGTTGAAGGTCGCAGCCCTGAAGCTTTCTTT
>-|TRBJ2-1|TRBV6-5|-
CASSYAGATFDEQFF
TGTGCCAGCAGTTACGCGGGGGCCACCTTCGATGAGCAGTTCTTC
>-|TRBJ1-1|TRBV3-1|-
CASSPGRLTEAFF
TGTGCCAGCAGCCCGGGGAGACTCACTGAAGCTTTCTTT
>TRBD1|TRBJ2-1|TRBV5-5|many
CASSLRQGALEQFF
TGTGCCAGCAGCCTGAGACAGGGGGCGCTTGAGCAGTTCTTC
>-|TRBJ1-5|TRBV12-3/TRBV12-4|-
CASSLRQVYQPQHF
TGTGCCAGCAGTTTACGCCAGGTCTATCAGCCCCAGCATTTT
>-|TRBJ2-5|TRBV2|many
CASRPRQETQYF
TGTGCCAGCAGACCTCGACAAGAGACCCAGTACTTC
>-|TRBJ1-5|TRBV6-2/TRBV6-3|-
CASKRGINQPQHF
TGTGCCAGCAAGAGGGGGATCAATCAGCCCCAGCATTTT
>TRBD1|TRBJ2-2|TRBV5-1|-
CASSLAGQGARLELFF
TGCGCCAGCAGCTTGGCGGGACAGGGGGCGCGGTTGGAGCTGTTTTTT
>-|TRBJ1-1|TRBV7-3|few
CASSLNGSPTEAFF
TGTGCCAGCAGCTTAAATGGGAGCCCCACTGAAGCTTTCTTT
>-|TRBJ1-2|TRBV6-2/TRBV6-3|-
CASSYSTFGYGYTF
TGTGCCAGCAGTTACTCGACGTTCGGCTATGGCTACACCTTC
>-|TRBJ1-1|TRBV5-6|-
CASSPLQGYEAFF
TGTGCCAGCAGCCCTCTCCAAGGGTATGAAGCTTTCTTT
>-|TRBJ2-7|TRBV28|many
CASSLTVSYEQYF
TGTGCCAGCAGTTTAACAGTTTCCTACGAGCAGTACTTC
>-|TRBJ2-7|TRBV28|few
CASSFSPPSEGYEQYF
TGTGCCAGCAGTTTTAGTCCGCCTAGCGAGGGGTACGAGCAGTACTTC
>-|TRBJ1-1|TRBV2|-
CASRQTVNTEAFF
TGTGCCAGCAGGCAGACAGTTAACACTGAAGCTTTCTTT
>-|TRBJ1-3|TRBV7-9|few
CASSYPRGNTIYF
TGTGCCAGCAGCTACCCGAGAGGAAACACCATATATTTT
>-|TRBJ2-5|TRBV6-2/TRBV6-3|many
CASNVLGEETQYF
TGTGCCAGCAATGTACTAGGTGAAGAGACCCAGTACTTC
>-|TRBJ2-3|TRBV15|-
CATSRVSATQYF
TGTGCCACCAGCAGAGTCAGCGCTACGCAGTATTTT
>TRBD1|TRBJ1-1|TRBV6-6|-
CASGQGGTEAFF
TGTGCCAGCGGACAGGGGGGTACTGAAGCTTTCTTT
>-|TRBJ1-2|TRBV6-6|-
CASSLQGQIREDKYGYTF
TGTGCCAGCAGCCTACAAGGACAGATAAGAGAGGACAAGTATGGCTACACCTTC
>-|TRBJ2-2|TRBV6-5|many
CASSRDGGWGELFF
TGTGCCAGCAGTCGGGACGGAGGTTGGGGGGAGCTGTTTTTT
>TRBD1|TRBJ2-7|TRBV29-1|many
CSVALRDRAYEQYF
TGCAGCGTTGCACTCCGGGACAGGGCCTACGAGCAGTACTTC
>TRBD1|TRBJ1-6|TRBV7-2|few
CASSSRTGRSPLHF
TGTGCCAGCAGCTCCCGGACAGGGAGGTCACCCCTCCACTTT
>TRBD1|TRBJ1-3|TRBV6-5|many
CASSGIDRAGNTIYF
TGTGCCAGCAGTGGAATCGACAGGGCTGGAAACACCATATATTTT
>-|TRBJ2-3|TRBV6-1|many
CASNPGATDTQYF
TGTGCCAGCAATCCCGGGGCCACAGATACGCAGTATTTT
>-|TRBJ2-1|TRBV12-5|few
CASGSRYNEQFF
TGTGCTAGTGGTTCTCGCTACAATGAGCAGTTCTTC
>-|TRBJ2-7|TRBV6-2/TRBV6-3|-
CASTRPLPYEQYF
TGTGCCAGCACCCGGCCCCTACCCTACGAGCAGTACTTC
>-|TRBJ2-3|TRBV5-5|many
CASAAQFRDTQYF
TGTGCCAGCGCTGCCCAGTTCAGAGATACGCAGTATTTT
>-|TRBJ2-7|TRBV28|many
CASSFRQTKYF
TGTGCCAGCAGTTTCCGGCAGACGAAGTACTTC
>TRBD1|TRBJ2-1|TRBV4-3|-
CASSQAPGGREQFF
TGCGCCAGCAGCCAGGCCCCAGGGGGCCGTGAGCAGTTCTTC
>TRBD2|TRBJ2-3|TRBV25-1|few
CASSFSGSFTDTQYF
TGTGCCAGCAGCTTTAGCGGGAGTTTCACAGATACGCAGTATTTT
>TRBD2|TRBJ2-1|TRBV11-2|many
CASSFALAESYNEQFF
TGTGCCAGCAGCTTCGCACTAGCGGAGAGTTACAATGAGCAGTTCTTC
>-|TRBJ2-1|TRBV20-1|few
CSARTGQGRLLNEQFF
TGCAGTGCTAGAACCGGCCAGGGGAGGTTATTGAATGAGCAGTTCTTC
>-|TRBJ1-2|TRBV6-2/TRBV6-3|few
CASSYGRIGGGGYTF
TGTGCCAGCAGTTATGGACGGATCGGTGGCGGAGGCTACACCTTC
>-|TRBJ2-4|TRBV7-8|-
CASSLETDKDIQYF
TGTGCCAGCAGCTTAGAGACAGACAAGGACATTCAGTACTTC
>TRBD1|TRBJ1-5|TRBV6-1|few
CASSPWTGEGFGNQPQHF
TGTGCCAGCAGCCCCTGGACAGGGGAGGGCTTTGGCAATCAGCCCCAGCATTTT
>-|TRBJ1-1|TRBV6-2/TRBV6-3|-
CASSPQGLNTEAFF
TGTGCCAGCAGTCCGCAGGGGTTGAACACTGAAGCTTTCTTT
>-|TRBJ1-6|TRBV14|few
CASSQVRGFRSNSPLHF
TGTGCCAGCAGCCAAGTCAGGGGTTTTAGGTCAAATTCACCCCTCCACTTT
>-|TRBJ2-6|TRBV4-3|few
CASSQGRSGANVLTF
TGCGCCAGCAGCCAAGGACGCTCTGGGGCCAACGTCCTGACTTTC
>TRBD1|TRBJ2-7|TRBV5-4|-
CASSPWTGPSYEQYF
TGTGCCAGCAGCCCTTGGACAGGCCCCTCCTACGAGCAGTACTTC
>TRBD2|TRBJ2-5|TRBV7-7|many
CASSLGVGGGTETQYF
TGTGCTAGCAGCTTAGGGGTAGGCGGGGGAACAGAGACCCAGTACTTC